A selection of T cell receptor beta chains follows, all from one sample in a study of blood T cell repertoires in COVID-19. Sequenced by immunoSEQ multiplex PCR; TCRdb stores in-frame clones only, minus some. This sample has about 270,000 clones, with 86% found just once. Sequencing input: PBMCs or T cells enriched from blood (not recorded which). These receptor sequences come from a woman under 30 who had recovered from COVID-19. CDR3s include the opening cysteine and the closing phenylalanine or tryptophan. Each record gives: J gene, V gene, clone size, D gene, CDR3 DNA, CDR3 protein. A D gene is named only where the DNA matches it firmly. Not all rows give a size; the values are once, few, many and, for expanded clones, a class.

>TRBJ2-1|TRBV29-1|NA|NA
TGCAGCGTTGAACCCGCGCGGAGAGGTTACAATGAGCAGTTCTTC
CSVEPARRGYNEQFF
>TRBJ2-5|TRBV3-1/TRBV3-2|NA|NA
TGTGCCAGCAGCCAAGATAGCCAGTACTTC
CASSQDSQYF
>TRBJ1-1|TRBV7-9|few|NA
TGTGCCAGCAGCTTAGAGTCAGGTGAAGCTTTCTTT
CASSLESGEAFF
>TRBJ1-1|TRBV2|many|NA
TGTGCCAGCAATGATGGTAGGGGCTGGACTGAAGCTTTCTTT
CASNDGRGWTEAFF
>TRBJ1-6|TRBV18|NA|TRBD1
TGTGCCAGCTCACTCGGGACAGGGTATGAAAATTCACCCCTCCACTTT
CASSLGTGYENSPLHF
>TRBJ2-7|TRBV18|NA|NA
TGTGCCAGCTCACCAGACACCACCTACGAGCAGTACTTC
CASSPDTTYEQYF
>TRBJ2-7|TRBV7-2|NA|TRBD2
TGTGCCAGCAGCTTAGAAGCGGGGGGCTTACACTACGAGCAGTACTTC
CASSLEAGGLHYEQYF
>TRBJ1-4|TRBV5-1|NA|TRBD1
TGCGCCAGCAGCTTGTTGGGACCGGGACAGGGGGCACCTAATGAAAAACTGTTTTTT
CASSLLGPGQGAPNEKLFF
>TRBJ2-5|TRBV19|few|TRBD2
TGTGCCAGTAGTACCCAAGCGGGAGGCAACCAAGAGACCCAGTACTTC
CASSTQAGGNQETQYF
>TRBJ2-1|TRBV5-1|NA|NA
TGCGCCAGCAGCTTGGTACGGGGATGGTACAATGAGCAGTTCTTC
CASSLVRGWYNEQFF